This T cell receptor beta chain stems from a study of blood T cell repertoires in COVID-19. Study at large: The United States, Italy and Spain were the sources of the acute and convalescent COVID-19 samples.

Authors' analysis steps: The assay estimated nucleated cells by amplifying reference gene primers. Sequencing used immunoSEQ multiplex PCR; TCRdb keeps in-frame clones, though not all of them. D and trimming were read from the DNA, whereas the V and J calls and clone size are those reported in that table. This sample has around 280,000 clones; approximately 90% occur once, and the top ten carry 2% to 2.5%. Germline V gene lookup returns CDR1 MNHEY and CDR2 SMNVEV (reference sequence). V trimming: 0 bases; J trimming: 1 base; junction bases outside the gene matches: 7. The CDR3 contains 19 residues. This TCR derives from a woman aged 50 to 60 who had recovered from COVID-19. The gene calls are TRBV27 and TRBJ2-5, with 14 bases identical to TRBD2. Sample: peripheral blood. The DNA of the CDR3 is TGTGCCAGCAGTTTATCTCCCGGACTAGCGGGGGGTTCCCAAGAGACCCAGTACTTC. Translating it yields CASSLSPGLAGGSQETQYF.